This T cell receptor beta chain was documented in a study of identical twins (dated by TCRdb to the mid-2010s). Describing the broader study: To test whether fetal clonotypes persist, this study deep-sequenced TCR alpha and beta repertoires from monozygotic twins, from unrelated adults of various ages, and from cord blood. To rule out contamination, replicate twin experiments were performed at different times with different library preparation protocols.

Library preparation was by 5' RACE. Sequencing used an Illumina HiSeq 2000. A universal primer binding site was introduced by template switching, and a unique molecular identifier was present in the final cDNA, enabling accurate counting of TCR cDNA molecules. Specific primers in the conserved constant-segment region were used to synthesize first-strand cDNA for the TCR alpha and beta chains. To control for contamination, each cDNA library was double barcoded with a SMART-Mk sample barcode plus Illumina barcodes. Two successive PCR steps introduced TruSeq adapter sequences along with Illumina sample barcodes. The TCR alpha and beta cDNA libraries were sequenced on the Illumina HiSeq platform using custom primers. The authors' pipeline ran thus. Raw reads were processed with MiGEC to extract unique molecular identifiers, and MiXCR was used to determine CDR3 positions. Recombination models were inferred per individual with the repgenHMM and IGoR tools using an EM algorithm. Shared clonotypes were analyzed with the tcR package in R, and sharing was normalized by the product of cloneset sizes. To study raw recombination without the effects of thymic and clonal selection, out-of-frame nonproductive sequences were analyzed. Using fastp trimming at Q25 and MiXCR clonotype assembly, TCRdb reanalyzed the public sequencing data and kept in-frame beta chains. Each record represents a unique CDR3 protein, reported with the most common genes and DNA among its rows. These V and J calls originate from TCRdb's pipeline instead of the authors' own analysis. In all, the sample holds around 960,000 distinct CDR3 sequences, and around an eighth of those were seen once. The ten largest account for 1.5% to 2% of the sample.

Including the terminal cysteine and valine, the CDR3 comprises 16 residues. The DNA shown is the 48-base CDR3, in frame from base 1. From the germline V gene (reference sequence), CDR1 is SEHNR and CDR2 is FQNEAQ. V loses 5 bases at its end and J loses 2 bases; junction bases beyond the gene matches: 9. This clonotype was counted only a few times. Its antigen specificity is not known. Per-base qualities were not stored, and no clone one base away is much larger. Every donor was a healthy Caucasian. Three pairs of female monozygotic twins, all aged about 18 to 30 years, made up the twin cohort. Peripheral blood mononuclear cells were the source from which RNA for the TCR libraries was isolated. Summary of the overall study and its limitations: A weaker excess of twin sharing was found in beta out-of-frame sequences because the signal-to-noise ratio was lowered by fewer shared sequences. Abundant cord blood beta clonotypes carried fewer insertions; young adult naive repertoires showed a weaker similar trend, while memory repertoires showed none. Compared with coincidental sharing between unrelated individuals, out-of-frame TCR alpha sequences shared between twins had an excess of sequences with low generation probability. Invariant T cells such as MAIT and iNKT could partly confound zero-insertion analyses, though diverse VJ usage argued against this for most clonotypes. Because the same donors could not be followed over many years, the conclusions depended on cross-sectional statistical analysis. In monozygotic twins, recombination models systematically underestimated out-of-frame TCR alpha sharing, but the models matched the sharing seen between unrelated individuals.

Separately, the same data were catalogued under a study of yellow fever vaccine responses in identical twins. Drawing on the second study: The T cell response to vaccination in identical twins was reported by the authors to appear partly convergent and partly personalized. Focusing on identical twins, the study followed the T cell clones that responded to the vaccine, and did so with precision.

The chain joins TRBV7-9 to TRBJ2-7; the central 10 bases match TRBD1. The sequenced material came from PBMCs. The clonotype was recovered from a woman under 30 in good health. CDR3 reads: CASSHTTGQGTYEQYV. The DNA sequence is given as TGTGCCAGCAGCCATACGACGGGACAGGGGACCTACGAGCAGTACGTC.